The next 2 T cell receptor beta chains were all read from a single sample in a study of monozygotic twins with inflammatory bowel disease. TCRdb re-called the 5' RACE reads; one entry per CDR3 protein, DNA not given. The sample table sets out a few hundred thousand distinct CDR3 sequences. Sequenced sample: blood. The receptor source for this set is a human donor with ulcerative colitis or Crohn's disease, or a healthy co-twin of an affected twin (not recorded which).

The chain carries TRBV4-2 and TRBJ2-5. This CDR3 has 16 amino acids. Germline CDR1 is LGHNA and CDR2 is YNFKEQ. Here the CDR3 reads CASSQAKVDGGETQYF.

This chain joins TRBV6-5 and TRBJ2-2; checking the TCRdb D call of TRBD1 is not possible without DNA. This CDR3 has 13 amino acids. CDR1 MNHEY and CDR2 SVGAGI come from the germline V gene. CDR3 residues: CATQGHNTGELFF.